These T cell receptor beta chains were read from a single sample in a study of blood T cell repertoires in COVID-19. Libraries were prepared by immunoSEQ multiplex PCR; TCRdb keeps only in-frame clonotypes and omits some of them. Of about 160,000 clones in the sample, over 90% are singletons; the top ten hold about 2%. Material for sequencing was peripheral blood. The receptors stem from a woman in her fifties or sixties with COVID-19, enrolled during active disease. The CDR3 runs from the conserved cysteine through the conserved F or W. The D gene is left open where the match is weak. Clone size is given for some rows only: seen once, a few or many times, or a class if the clone is expanded.

J gene	clone size	D gene	V gene	CDR3 DNA	CDR3 protein
TRBJ1-3	NA	NA	TRBV7-2	TGTGCCAGCAGTTTGGAATACAGCATCTCTGGAAACACCATATATTTT	CASSLEYSISGNTIYF
TRBJ2-1	NA	TRBD1	TRBV11-2	TGTGCCAGCAGCCCAGGACAGGGGAGCTTCTTC	CASSPGQGSFF
TRBJ1-1	NA	NA	TRBV19	TGTGCCAGTAGTATGGACTATTTCGGGGGCACTGAAGCTTTCTTT	CASSMDYFGGTEAFF
TRBJ2-1	NA	NA	TRBV7-8	TGTGCCAGCAGCTTTGAGAGTCCCCAACCGTACAATGAGCAGTTCTTC	CASSFESPQPYNEQFF
TRBJ1-4	NA	TRBD1	TRBV6-5	TGTGCCAGCAGATCAACAGGGGTGGGGGAAAAACTGTTTTTT	CASRSTGVGEKLFF
TRBJ2-2	NA	NA	TRBV11-3	TGTGCCAGCAGCTTAGAGGGGGGCACCGGGGAGCTGTTTTTT	CASSLEGGTGELFF
TRBJ2-3	NA	NA	TRBV7-3	TGTGCCAGCAGCTTAACGCGGAGCACAGATACGCAGTATTTT	CASSLTRSTDTQYF
TRBJ1-5	NA	NA	TRBV4-2	TGTGCCAGCAGCCAAGTGAGGGAGTTGTATAGCAATCAGCCCCAGCATTTT	CASSQVRELYSNQPQHF
TRBJ1-6	NA	TRBD1	TRBV19	TGTGCCAGTAGTATGGAGGGACAGGCCACCAATTCACCCCTCCACTTT	CASSMEGQATNSPLHF
TRBJ1-2	NA	TRBD1	TRBV6-5	TGTGCCAGCAGTTCTGACAGGGGCGACTATGGCTACACCTTC	CASSSDRGDYGYTF
TRBJ2-3	NA	NA	TRBV18	TGTGCCAGCTCACCACCGAGGGTATCGCTTACCTTATCTAGCACAGATACGCAGTATTTT	CASSPPRVSLTLSSTDTQYF
TRBJ2-2	once	NA	TRBV6-5	TGTGCCAGCAGTCAGGCCGGGGAGCTGTTTTTT	CASSQAGELFF
TRBJ1-5	NA	NA	TRBV6-5	TGTGCCAGCAGTTACAATGGAGACAATCAGCCCCAGCATTTT	CASSYNGDNQPQHF
TRBJ2-7	once	NA	TRBV30	TGTGCCTGGAGTAGGGGGTCCTACGAGCAGTACTTC	CAWSRGSYEQYF
TRBJ1-1	once	NA	TRBV2	TGTGCCAGCAGTGAAGGATTTCGGGGGAACACTGAAGCTTTCTTT	CASSEGFRGNTEAFF
TRBJ1-1	NA	NA	TRBV6-5	TGTGCCAGCAGTAACTCGGGTGGGAGCACTGAAGCTTTCTTT	CASSNSGGSTEAFF
TRBJ2-7	NA	TRBD2	TRBV10-3	TGTGCCATCAGTCCTGGACTAGCGGGGTCCGGCGAGCAGTACTTC	CAISPGLAGSGEQYF
TRBJ1-2	once	NA	TRBV12-5	TGTGCTAGTGGTTTGGACCAGGGCGACTATGGCTACACCTTC	CASGLDQGDYGYTF
TRBJ1-2	NA	TRBD1	TRBV9	TGTGCCAGCAGCGTAGGGACAGGGACTGCAAGAGGCTACACCTTC	CASSVGTGTARGYTF
TRBJ1-2	NA	TRBD1	TRBV29-1	TGCAGCGCCGACAGGGGGCTTATCTATGGCTACACCTTC	CSADRGLIYGYTF
TRBJ2-2	NA	NA	TRBV7-6	TGTGCCAGCAGCTTAGAAGGGGGCACCGGGGAGCTGTTTTTT	CASSLEGGTGELFF
TRBJ2-7	NA	NA	TRBV6-1	TGTGCCAGCAGTGAAGGCGGTTTCTCCTACGAGCAGTACTTC	CASSEGGFSYEQYF
TRBJ2-3	NA	NA	TRBV11-1	TGTGCCAGCAGCTTAGGGACAGGCACAGATACGCAGTATTTT	CASSLGTGTDTQYF
TRBJ2-5	NA	NA	TRBV10-3	TGTGCCATCAGTGTTTCGGGGGAGACCCAGTACTTC	CAISVSGETQYF
TRBJ2-2	NA	NA	TRBV19	TGTGCCAGTACCTCGAATCAACAGGGTTACGGGGAGCTGTTTTTT	CASTSNQQGYGELFF
TRBJ2-1	NA	NA	TRBV5-1	TGCGCCAGCAGCTTGAGGGGGATCTACAATGAGCAGTTCTTC	CASSLRGIYNEQFF
TRBJ2-3	NA	TRBD2	TRBV9	TGTGCCAGCAGCGTGTCTAGCGGGAGCACAGATACGCAGTATTTT	CASSVSSGSTDTQYF
TRBJ1-2	NA	NA	TRBV6-5	TGTGCCAGCAGTTCGCAAGGGGCGCATGATGGCTACACCTTC	CASSSQGAHDGYTF
TRBJ2-1	NA	NA	TRBV11-3	TGTGCCAGCAGCGTTGAGGGTACCTCCTACAATGAGCAGTTCTTC	CASSVEGTSYNEQFF
TRBJ2-1	medium-sized	NA	TRBV7-8	TGTGCCAGCAGCTTAAGGGGCCCCAGAATATACAATGAGCAGTTCTTC	CASSLRGPRIYNEQFF
TRBJ2-5	NA	TRBD1	TRBV7-8	TGTGCCAGCAGCCGAGGGACAGGCGACCAAGAGACCCAGTACTTC	CASSRGTGDQETQYF
TRBJ1-5	NA	NA	TRBV7-2	TGTGCCAGCAGCTTAAGTGGGAGTAGCAATCAGCCCCAGCATTTT	CASSLSGSSNQPQHF
TRBJ1-1	once	TRBD1	TRBV7-9	TGTGCCAGCAGCTTAGGGGACAGGCCCTCCAGGAGCACTGAAGCTTTCTTT	CASSLGDRPSRSTEAFF
TRBJ1-2	NA	NA	TRBV21-1	TGTGCCAGCAGCAAAGCGGGGACAGGGGGCGAATTAAACTATGGCTACACCTTC	CASSKAGTGGELNYGYTF
TRBJ2-1	NA	TRBD1	TRBV9	TGTGCCAGCAGCGCCAGACAGGGGGCCTACAATGAGCAGTTCTTC	CASSARQGAYNEQFF
TRBJ1-2	NA	TRBD1	TRBV18	TGTGCCAGCTCCCACAGGGGGCGCGTCTATGGCTACACCTTC	CASSHRGRVYGYTF